The sequence of this T cell receptor beta chain was determined in a study of shared clonotypes between healthy human individuals. Study outcomes and limitations: Genetic and exposure-history diversity was limited by the few donors.

Notes on this clone: Its specificity is not known. Within the sample, other DNA sequences also encode this same CDR3.

Only in-frame clones appear in the TCRdb table, and some are missing; sequencing was by immunoSEQ multiplex PCR. The sample lists about 1.1 million clones, 70% to 85% occurring once. The CDR3 is made up of 15 amino acids. J lost 3 bases, V lost 4 bases, and 4 bases had no gene match. Per germline, CDR1 SNHLY and CDR2 FYNNEI. This sequence originates from a young man in good health. Some clones in this sample may be carry-over from other donors' samples. The sample consisted of memory CD4+ T cells from PBMCs. As to subset: CD45RA-negative fraction. The V and J genes are TRBV2 and TRBJ2-3; TRBD2 matches 10 bases. Here the CDR3 reads CASSGLAGVTDTQYF. The CDR3 nucleotides read TGTGCCAGCAGTGGTCTAGCGGGAGTGACAGATACGCAGTATTTT.